Below are 23 T cell receptor beta chains sequenced from a single sample in a study of cytomegalovirus exposure and HLA in healthy donors. 13 Jbeta primers and 60 Vbeta primers were used for the PCR. The table came from immunoSEQ multiplex PCR; TCRdb's copy has only in-frame clones and leaves some out. The data contain 110,000 to 150,000 clones, around 9.6% of them singletons. Sequencing input: PBMCs. The receptors were sampled from a male donor in good health and CMV-seronegative.

This clone came up a few times. J is TRBJ2-7 and V is TRBV5-1; D ambiguous. The V gene's germline CDR1 is SGHRS and CDR2 YFSETQ. The CDR3 spans 12 residues. The germline V and J ends were trimmed by 3 bases and 0 bases, with 4 bases remaining between them. This chain's CDR3 is CASSSHSYEQYF. The DNA for the CDR3 is TGCGCCAGCAGCTCCCACTCCTACGAGCAGTACTTC.

The table lists this clone with a few counts. The chain has TRBV6-4 and TRBJ2-1; TRBD2 agrees at 9 bases. Germline lookup yields CDR1 MRHNA and CDR2 SNTAGT. The length of the CDR3 is 14 residues. Trimming cost V 4 bases and J 7 bases; bases outside gene matches: 5. CDR3 DNA sequence: TGTGCCAGCAGTGCTAGCGGGGAGGTAAATGAGCAGTTCTTC. It yields the protein CASSASGEVNEQFF.

This clone came up a few times. This chain connects TRBV5-4 to TRBJ1-6; possible D gene TRBD1, 6 bases. Trimming removed 5 bases at V and 5 bases at J, with 11 bases between. Germline V gene lookup returns CDR1 SGHNT and CDR2 YYREEE (reference sequence). The CDR3 covers 14 residues. The CDR3, as DNA: TGTGCCAGCAGGACAGGTCTTAATAATTCACCCCTCCACTTT. Translation: CASRTGLNNSPLHF. Full variable domain (rest looked up from reference TRBV5-4 and TRBJ1-6): ETGVTQSPTHLIKTRGQQVTLRCSSQSGHNTVSWYQQALGQGPQFIFQYYREEENGRGNFPPRFSGLQFPNYSSELNVNALELDDSALYLCASRTGLNNSPLHFGNGTRLTVT.

The J gene is TRBJ1-2, the V gene TRBV28, with 8 bases identical to TRBD1. In germline, CDR1 is MDHEN, CDR2 SYDVKM. The ends lost 6 bases at V and 6 bases at J; junction bases unmatched: 12. The CDR3 runs 15 residues. The CDR3: CASRGTGPISHGYTF. The CDR3 DNA reads TGTGCCAGCAGGGGGACAGGTCCGATATCTCATGGCTACACCTTC.

This clone has only a few counts. This chain connects TRBV14 to TRBJ1-1; D is unresolved. Per germline, CDR1 SGHDN and CDR2 FVKESK. The CDR3 contains 16 residues. V was cut by 2 bases and J by 4 bases, with 17 bases left in between. DNA for the CDR3: TGTGCCAGCAGCCAAATTCGTGGCCGCGGCCTCACTGAAGCTTTCTTT. Encoded protein: CASSQIRGRGLTEAFF. Together with reference TRBV14 and TRBJ1-1, the CDR3 gives the full variable domain: EAGVTQFPSHSVIEKGQTVTLRCDPISGHDNLYWYRRVMGKEIKFLLHFVKESKQDESGMPNNRFLAERTGGTYSTLKVQPAELEDSGVYFCASSQIRGRGLTEAFFGQGTRLTVV.

The J gene is TRBJ2-1, the V gene TRBV2; TRBD2 matches 13 bases. The J segment lost 10 bases and the V segment lost 7 bases, leaving 7 bases of the junction unmatched. This CDR3 comprises 14 residues. Germline loops: CDR1 SNHLY, CDR2 FYNNEI. The CDR3 sequence: CASKETSGGREQFF. The CDR3 nucleotides are TGTGCCAGCAAGGAGACTAGCGGGGGGAGAGAGCAGTTCTTC. Full variable domain (remainder filled in from reference TRBV2 and TRBJ2-1): EPEVTQTPSHQVTQMGQEVILRCVPISNHLYFYWYRQILGQKVEFLVSFYNNEISEKSEIFDDQFSVERPDGSNFTLKIRSTKLEDSAMYFCASKETSGGREQFFGPGTRLTVL.

V usage is TRBV27 and J usage is TRBJ1-1, with D unresolved. Trimming stripped 9 bases from V and 2 bases from J, with 13 bases between. This CDR3 has 13 amino acids. Germline V gene sequence: CDR1 MNHEY, CDR2 SMNVEV (reference sequence). In DNA, the CDR3 is TGTGCCAGTTCCGGGAGCCTCAACACTGAAGCTTTCTTT. As protein: CASSGSLNTEAFF.

This clone occurred a few times. CDR3: CASSLQGRKPSYEQYF. The DNA for the CDR3 is TGTGCCAGCAGCCTGCAGGGTCGGAAGCCCTCCTACGAGCAGTACTTC. The V and J genes are TRBV5-4 and TRBJ2-7, with TRBD1 as a possible D gene (5 bases). Germline assignment: CDR1 SGHNT and CDR2 YYREEE (reference sequence). Trimming removed 4 bases from V and 0 bases from J, with 17 bases in between. The CDR3 extends over 16 amino acids.

This clone was observed a handful of times. This specimen includes other DNA sequences encoding the same CDR3. The chain joins TRBV27 to TRBJ2-7; TRBD2 matches at 8 bases. This CDR3 has 13 amino acids. The J segment lost 4 bases and the V segment lost 3 bases, leaving 2 bases of the junction unmatched. Germline V gene lookup returns CDR1 MNHEY and CDR2 SMNVEV (reference sequence). This CDR3 is CASSFPGGYEQYF. The DNA for the CDR3 is TGTGCCAGCAGTTTTCCGGGGGGGTACGAGCAGTACTTC.

The chain combines TRBV11-2 with TRBJ1-2, with 9 bases fitting TRBD1. This CDR3 comprises 14 residues. V was pared by 0 bases and J by 8 bases, with 4 bases of the junction left unmatched. Looked up from germline, CDR1 is SGHAT and CDR2 is FQNNGV. The CDR3 DNA sequence: TGTGCCAGCAGCTTAGAAACGGGGACAGGGGGCTACACCTTC. Protein sequence: CASSLETGTGGYTF.

The chain combines TRBV5-1 with TRBJ1-2, with D unclear. This CDR3 region has 13 residues. V was clipped by 4 bases and J by 5 bases, with 12 bases between them. CDR1 SGHRS and CDR2 YFSETQ come from the germline V gene. The CDR3 DNA reads as TGCGCCAGCAGCCCCGCAGAAAAGTATGGCTACACCTTC. The encoded protein is CASSPAEKYGYTF.

The V gene is TRBV6-5, the J gene TRBJ2-7; TRBD2 matches 11 bases. With V trimmed by 6 bases and J by 6 bases, 4 bases remained unmatched. Germline assignment: CDR1 MNHEY and CDR2 SVGAGI. The CDR3 length is 13 residues. The CDR3 loop is CASRISGRGEQYF. The CDR3 DNA sequence: TGTGCCAGCAGAATTAGCGGGAGGGGCGAGCAGTACTTC.

The V call is TRBV11-3, the J call TRBJ1-1; D gene unclear. V lost 5 bases to trimming and J lost 3 bases, with 13 bases between them. Germline values: CDR1 SGHNT, CDR2 YENEEA. This CDR3 is built from 14 residues. The CDR3 sequence: CASSRKTRDTEAFF. The CDR3, as DNA: TGTGCCAGCAGCCGGAAGACGAGGGACACTGAAGCTTTCTTT. The full variable domain, in which reference TRBV11-3 and TRBJ1-1 provide the parts outside the CDR3, is EAGVVQSPRYKIIEKKQPVAFWCNPISGHNTLYWYLQNLGQGPELLIRYENEEAVDDSQLPKDRFSAERLKGVDSTLKIQPAELGDSAVYLCASSRKTRDTEAFFGQGTRLTVV.

This clone was observed a handful of times. This chain uses TRBV6-1 with TRBJ1-2; D gene ambiguous. The V gene lost 5 bases and the J gene lost 8 bases, with 15 bases spanning the gap. CDR3 size: 13 residues. From germline, CDR1 is MNHNS and CDR2 SASEGT. The CDR3 DNA reads as TGTGCCAGCAGTACCCCCTCACTCGCGGGCTACACCTTC. Encoded protein: CASSTPSLAGYTF.

This chain connects TRBV5-6 to TRBJ1-2, with 7 bases matching TRBD1. V shed 1 base and J 1 base; nucleotides not matched to a gene: 10. Germline V gives CDR1 SGHDT, CDR2 YYEEEE. This CDR3 is built from 17 residues. CDR3 in amino acids: CASSLFAGRDSNYGYTF. In DNA form, the CDR3 reads TGTGCCAGCAGCTTGTTCGCGGGCCGGGACAGTAACTATGGCTACACCTTC.

This clone was picked up a small number of times. This sequence joins TRBV6-1 and TRBJ2-7, with 7 bases identical to TRBD2. The CDR3 contains 16 residues. CDR1 and CDR2 (germline): MNHNS, SASEGT. V trimming: 0 bases; J trimming: 4 bases; junction bases outside the gene matches: 9. The CDR3 sequence: CASSEASWGGLYEQYF. The CDR3 nucleotides read TGTGCCAGCAGTGAAGCGAGCTGGGGGGGGTTGTACGAGCAGTACTTC.

The rearrangement links TRBV19 to TRBJ1-1, with 9 positions matching TRBD1. Germline V CDR1 and CDR2: LNHDA, SQIVND (reference sequence). There are 17 residues in the CDR3. V dropped 8 bases and J dropped 6; count of bases not matched to a gene: 19. The CDR3, as DNA: TGTGCCAGTCAAGAGGGGGACAGGGATTATGGGATGGCTGAAGCTTTCTTT. Its protein is CASQEGDRDYGMAEAFF.

CDR3 nucleotides: TGTGCCAGCAGTTACAATGGGGGGATGAACACTGAAGCTTTCTTT. As protein: CASSYNGGMNTEAFF. The chain carries TRBV6-5 and TRBJ1-1; weak D call: TRBD1 (5 bases). CDR1 and CDR2 (germline): MNHEY, SVGAGI. CDR3 size: 15 residues. Deletions cut 2 bases from V and 0 bases from J, with 10 bases between.

This sequence joins TRBV7-9 and TRBJ2-3; D is perhaps TRBD2 (5 bases). The CDR3 is made up of 15 amino acids. Germline lookup yields CDR1 SEHNR and CDR2 FQNEAQ (reference sequence). V lost 5 bases, J lost 2 bases, and 14 bases lay in between. CDR3 nucleotide sequence: TGTGCCAGCAGCCTGGAAGGGAGTTCCACAGATACGCAGTATTTT. It is translated as CASSLEGSSTDTQYF.

This rearrangement joins TRBV5-4 to TRBJ2-5; D gene unclear. The CDR3 extends over 14 amino acids. V lost 1 base and J 4 bases, leaving 11 bases between the germline ends. Germline CDR1 SGHNT, CDR2 YYREEE (reference sequence). The CDR3 reads CASSLMNGGETQYF. CDR3 bases: TGTGCCAGCAGCTTGATGAACGGCGGAGAGACCCAGTACTTC.

V is TRBV4-3 and J is TRBJ1-2; 9 nucleotides agree with TRBD1. Germline V CDR1 and CDR2: LGHNA, YSLEER. There are 16 residues in the CDR3. Germline trimming cut 1 base from V and 7 bases from J; bases unmatched to any gene: 10. DNA of the CDR3: TGCGCCAGCAGCCAAGTTGGGCTACAGGGGGCCGGTGGCTACACCTTC. Encoded protein: CASSQVGLQGAGGYTF.

This clone occurred a few times. This chain joins TRBV27 and TRBJ2-7; D is unclear. The V gene's germline CDR1 is MNHEY and CDR2 SMNVEV (reference sequence). The CDR3 length is 13 residues. The V end lost 2 bases, the J end lost 7 bases, and 12 bases lay between the germline ends. The CDR3 sequence: CASSLLDGDEQYF. The CDR3 nucleotides are TGTGCCAGCAGTTTACTTGACGGAGATGAGCAGTACTTC.

The chain links TRBV6-5 to TRBJ2-7; the D is unclear. Germline loops: CDR1 MNHEY, CDR2 SVGAGI. Trimming removed 2 bases at V and 0 bases at J, with 8 bases between. The CDR3 is made up of 14 amino acids. The CDR3 protein is CASSYVFSSYEQYF. CDR3 bases: TGTGCCAGCAGTTACGTTTTCAGCTCCTACGAGCAGTACTTC.